The 7 T cell receptor beta chains presented below share a single source sample, sequenced in a study of cytomegalovirus exposure and HLA in healthy donors. The study ran its PCR with 60 Vbeta and 13 Jbeta primers. The data were produced by immunoSEQ multiplex PCR, yet TCRdb's version contains in-frame clones alone and is incomplete. Here the sample spans 120,000 or so clones, 80% being singletons. The sequenced sample was PBMCs. These receptors all come from a female donor in good health and CMV-seronegative.

The V call is TRBV7-2, the J call TRBJ2-7, with D perhaps matching TRBD2 (5 bases). Trimming shortened V by 8 bases and J by 0 bases, and 11 bases separated the two germline ends. Germline V gene data show CDR1 as SGHTA and CDR2 as FQGNSA. CDR3 size: 13 residues. The DNA of the CDR3 is TGTGCCAGCCGGAGACTAAGCTCCTACGAGCAGTACTTC. Protein: CASRRLSSYEQYF.

The J gene is TRBJ2-1, the V gene TRBV5-1; 7 bases fit TRBD1. The CDR3 runs to 16 residues. CDR1 and CDR2 (germline): SGHRS, YFSETQ. V trimming: 3 bases; J trimming: 0 bases; junction bases outside the gene matches: 6. As DNA, the CDR3 is TGCGCCAGCAGCTCGGGACAGCGAAGCTCCTACAATGAGCAGTTCTTC. It translates to CASSSGQRSSYNEQFF.

The chain is built from TRBV7-8 and TRBJ1-4, with D uncertain. V was pared by 1 base and J by 8 bases, with 14 bases between. The CDR3 length is 15 residues. Germline-derived CDR1 and CDR2 are SGHVS and FQNEAQ. This CDR3 is CASSLVSGGWEKLFF. As DNA, the CDR3 is TGTGCCAGCAGCTTAGTTAGTGGAGGCTGGGAAAAACTGTTTTTT. The whole variable domain, filled in from reference TRBV7-8 and TRBJ1-4, reads GAGVSQSPRYKVAKRGQDVALRCDPISGHVSLFWYQQALGQGPEFLTYFQNEAQLDKSGLPSDRFFAERPEGSVSTLKIQRTQQEDSAVYLCASSLVSGGWEKLFFGSGTQLSVL.

The chain links TRBV7-6 to TRBJ2-1; D is unresolved. Trimming cost V 0 bases and J 9 bases, with 3 bases left between them. Per the germline V gene, CDR1 is SGHVS and CDR2 is FNYEAQ. This CDR3 is 11 amino acids long. The CDR3 protein is CASSLASEQFF. The CDR3 DNA reads as TGTGCCAGCAGCTTAGCTAGTGAGCAGTTCTTC. Full variable domain (remainder filled in from reference TRBV7-6 and TRBJ2-1): GAGVSQSPRYKVTKRGQDVALRCDPISGHVSLYWYRQALGQGPEFLTYFNYEAQQDKSGLPNDRFSAERPEGSISTLTIQRTEQRDSAMYRCASSLASEQFFGPGTRLTVL.

The V call is TRBV7-6, the J call TRBJ2-7; 10 bases line up with TRBD1. CDR3 size: 16 residues. The V and J ends lost 0 bases and 3 bases, in that order; junction bases with no gene match: 5. In germline, CDR1 is SGHVS, CDR2 FNYEAQ. The CDR3 here is CASSLAPGQGVYEQYF. Here the CDR3 DNA reads TGTGCCAGCAGCTTAGCACCCGGACAGGGGGTCTACGAGCAGTACTTC.

V and J are TRBV30 and TRBJ2-3; 13 bases align to TRBD2. The CDR3 runs 16 residues. J lost 2 bases, V lost 0 bases, and 2 bases had no gene match. Germline V lookup: CDR1 GTSNPN, CDR2 SVGIG (reference sequence). CDR3 sequence: CAWSVTSGGVTDTQYF. The CDR3 nucleotides are TGTGCCTGGAGTGTTACTAGCGGGGGGGTCACAGATACGCAGTATTTT. Filled out from reference TRBV30 and TRBJ2-3, the complete variable domain reads SQTIHQWPATLVQPVGSPLSLECTVEGTSNPNLYWYRQAAGRGLQLLFYSVGIGQISSEVPQNLSASRPQDRQFILSSKKLLLSDSGFYLCAWSVTSGGVTDTQYFGPGTRLTVL.

The chain carries TRBV4-2 and TRBJ2-1; a weak D match, TRBD2 (6 bases). The V gene lost 0 bases and the J gene lost 0 bases, with 9 bases spanning the gap. In germline, CDR1 is LGHNA, CDR2 YNFKEQ. This CDR3 region has 16 residues. CDR3 sequence: CASSQERGNSYNEQFF. The CDR3 DNA reads as TGTGCCAGCAGCCAAGAGCGGGGAAACTCCTACAATGAGCAGTTCTTC.